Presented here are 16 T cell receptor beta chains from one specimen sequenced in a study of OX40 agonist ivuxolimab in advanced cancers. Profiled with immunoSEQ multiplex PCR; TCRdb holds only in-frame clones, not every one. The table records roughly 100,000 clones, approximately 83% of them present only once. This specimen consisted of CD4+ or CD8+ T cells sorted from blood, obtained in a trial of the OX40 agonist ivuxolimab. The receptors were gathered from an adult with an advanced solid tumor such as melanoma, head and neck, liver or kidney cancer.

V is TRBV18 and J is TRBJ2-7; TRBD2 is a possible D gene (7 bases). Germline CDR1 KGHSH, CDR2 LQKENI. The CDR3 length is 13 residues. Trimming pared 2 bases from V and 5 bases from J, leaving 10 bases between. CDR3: CASSPLGGDEQYF. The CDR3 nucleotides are TGTGCCAGCTCACCATTAGGGGGGGACGAGCAGTACTTC.

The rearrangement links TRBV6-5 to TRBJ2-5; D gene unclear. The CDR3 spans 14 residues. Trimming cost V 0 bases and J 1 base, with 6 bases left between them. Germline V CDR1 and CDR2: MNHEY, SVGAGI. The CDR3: CASSYSTAQETQYF. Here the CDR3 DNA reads TGTGCCAGCAGTTACTCCACAGCCCAAGAGACCCAGTACTTC.

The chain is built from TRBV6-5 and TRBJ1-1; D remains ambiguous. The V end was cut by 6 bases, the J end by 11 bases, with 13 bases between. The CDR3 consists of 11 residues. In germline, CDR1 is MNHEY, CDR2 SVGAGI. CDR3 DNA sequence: TGTGCCAGCAGCCAAACGGGTCGGGCTTTCTTT. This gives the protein CASSQTGRAFF.

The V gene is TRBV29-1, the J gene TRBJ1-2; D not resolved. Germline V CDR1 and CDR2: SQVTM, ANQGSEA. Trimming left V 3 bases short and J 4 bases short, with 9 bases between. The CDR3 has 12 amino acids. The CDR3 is CSVERPSYGYTF. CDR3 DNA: TGCAGCGTTGAGAGACCGAGCTATGGCTACACCTTC.

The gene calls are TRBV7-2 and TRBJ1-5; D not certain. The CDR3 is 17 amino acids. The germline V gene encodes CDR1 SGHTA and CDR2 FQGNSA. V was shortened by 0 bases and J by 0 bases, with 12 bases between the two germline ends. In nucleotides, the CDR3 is TGTGCCAGCAGCTTAGCGGGTGGGCAATTTAGCAATCAGCCCCAGCATTTT. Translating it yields CASSLAGGQFSNQPQHF.

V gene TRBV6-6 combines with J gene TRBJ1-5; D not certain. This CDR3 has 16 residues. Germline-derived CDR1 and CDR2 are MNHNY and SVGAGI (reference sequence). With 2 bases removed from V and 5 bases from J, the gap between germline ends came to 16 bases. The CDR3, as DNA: TGTGCCAGCAGTTACCCCTCGGACCTGGGCGATCAGCCCCAGCATTTT. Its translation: CASSYPSDLGDQPQHF.

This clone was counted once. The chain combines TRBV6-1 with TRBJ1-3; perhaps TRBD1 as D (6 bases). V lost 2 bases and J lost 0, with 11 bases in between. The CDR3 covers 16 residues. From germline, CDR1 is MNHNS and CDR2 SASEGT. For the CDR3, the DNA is TGTGCCAGCAGTGAATACAGGGCTCACTCTGGAAACACCATATATTTT. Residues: CASSEYRAHSGNTIYF.

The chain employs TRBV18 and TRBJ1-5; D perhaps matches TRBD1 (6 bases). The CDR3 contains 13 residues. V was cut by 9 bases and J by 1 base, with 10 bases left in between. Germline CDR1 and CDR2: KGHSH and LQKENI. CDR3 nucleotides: TGTGCCAGTACGGGACAAAGCAATCAGCCCCAGCATTTT. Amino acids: CASTGQSNQPQHF.

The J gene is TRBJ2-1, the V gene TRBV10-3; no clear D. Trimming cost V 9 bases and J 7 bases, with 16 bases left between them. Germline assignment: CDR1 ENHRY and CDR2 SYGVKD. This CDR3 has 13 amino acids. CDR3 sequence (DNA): TGTGCCATTTCTGGTGATAATATGAATGAGCAGTTCTTC. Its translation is CAISGDNMNEQFF.

CDR3 region: CASSLMTGKNTEAFF. As DNA, the CDR3 is TGCGCCAGCAGCTTGATGACAGGGAAGAACACTGAAGCTTTCTTT. J is TRBJ1-1 and V is TRBV5-1, with 7 bases identical to TRBD1. This CDR3 spans 15 amino acids. Trimming cost V 1 base and J 1 base; bases outside gene matches: 4. CDR1 SGHRS and CDR2 YFSETQ come from the germline V gene.

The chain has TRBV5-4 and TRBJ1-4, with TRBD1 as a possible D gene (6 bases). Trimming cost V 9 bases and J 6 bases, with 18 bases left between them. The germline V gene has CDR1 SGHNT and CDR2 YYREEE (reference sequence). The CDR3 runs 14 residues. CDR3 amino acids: CATRRTERDEKLFF. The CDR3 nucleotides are TGTGCCACCCGAAGGACAGAGAGGGATGAAAAACTGTTTTTT. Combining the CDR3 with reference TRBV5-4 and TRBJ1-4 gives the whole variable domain ETGVTQSPTHLIKTRGQQVTLRCSSQSGHNTVSWYQQALGQGPQFIFQYYREEENGRGNFPPRFSGLQFPNYSSELNVNALELDDSALYLCATRRTERDEKLFFGSGTQLSVL.

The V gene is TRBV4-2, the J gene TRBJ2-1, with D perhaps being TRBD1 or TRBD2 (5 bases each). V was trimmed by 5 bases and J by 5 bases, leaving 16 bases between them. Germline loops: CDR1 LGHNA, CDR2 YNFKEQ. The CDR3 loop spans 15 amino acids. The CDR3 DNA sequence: TGTGCCAGCAGCTTGTATAACCGAGGGGACAATGAGCAGTTCTTC. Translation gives CASSLYNRGDNEQFF.

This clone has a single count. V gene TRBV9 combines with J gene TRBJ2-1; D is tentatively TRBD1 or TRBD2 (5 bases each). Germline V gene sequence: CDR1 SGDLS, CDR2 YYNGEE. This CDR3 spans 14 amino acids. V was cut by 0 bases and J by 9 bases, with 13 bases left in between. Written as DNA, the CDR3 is TGTGCCAGCAGCGTAGACCCCGCAGGGAGTGAGCAGTTCTTC. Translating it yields CASSVDPAGSEQFF.

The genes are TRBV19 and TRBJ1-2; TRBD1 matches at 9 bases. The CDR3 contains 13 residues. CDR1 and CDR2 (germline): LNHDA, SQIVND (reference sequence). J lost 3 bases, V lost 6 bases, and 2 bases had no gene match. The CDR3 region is CASRGQGYYGYTF. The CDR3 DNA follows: TGTGCCAGTAGGGGACAGGGATACTATGGCTACACCTTC.

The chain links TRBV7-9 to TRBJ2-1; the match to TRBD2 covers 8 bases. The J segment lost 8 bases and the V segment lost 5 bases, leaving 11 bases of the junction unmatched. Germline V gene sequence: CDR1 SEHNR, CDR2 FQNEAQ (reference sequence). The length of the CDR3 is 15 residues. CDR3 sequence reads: CASSETRGGSYEQFF. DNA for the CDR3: TGTGCCAGCAGCGAAACCCGGGGGGGCAGCTATGAGCAGTTCTTC.

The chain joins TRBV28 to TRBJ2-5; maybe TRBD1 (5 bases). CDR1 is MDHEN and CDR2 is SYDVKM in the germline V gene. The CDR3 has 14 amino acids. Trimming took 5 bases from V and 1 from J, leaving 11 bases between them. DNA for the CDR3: TGTGCCAGCAGTGTCACCAGGGCCCAAGAGACCCAGTACTTC. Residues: CASSVTRAQETQYF. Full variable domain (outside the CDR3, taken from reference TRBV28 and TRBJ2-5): DVKVTQSSRYLVKRTGEKVFLECVQDMDHENMFWYRQDPGLGLRLIYFSYDVKMKEKGDIPEGYSVSREKKERFSLILESASTNQTSMYLCASSVTRAQETQYFGPGTRLLVL.